This T cell receptor beta chain was captured by sequencing in a study of cytomegalovirus exposure and HLA in healthy donors (dated by TCRdb to the late 2010s). Turning to the overall study: An earlier analysis of a few hundred of the donors reported 276 Gb of sequence data and around 100 million unique TCR beta sequences obtained from approximately 180 million T cells. An early release that covered about 600 HLA-typed donors contained about 300 gigabases of sequencing data and 70 million to 100 million unique TCR sequences. Among the roughly 410 genotyped donors, approximately 76% belonged to the genetic ancestry cluster associated with self-reported Caucasian donors. The study was designed to test whether signatures of past pathogen exposure could be identified by cataloging public T cell receptors. The study used immunosequencing to profile the T cell repertoires of 600 to 850 subjects and linked those repertoires to cytomegalovirus serostatus. A separate validation cohort of over 95 different subjects was used in addition to the 666-subject first cohort. High-throughput TCR immunosequencing, statistical association of individual TCRs with disease status, and machine learning were combined to predict cytomegalovirus infection status. To study patterns of TCR occurrence, a later analysis re-analyzed previously published TCR beta repertoires from under 750 donors and added high-resolution HLA genotyping. Rather than drawing on any new phenotypic data, the later analysis identified candidate immune exposures from TCR beta sequences and the way those sequences occurred across donors. To decide whether each TCR beta V gene segment behaved as functional or pseudogenic, an earlier analysis of nearly 600 of the donors relied on high-throughput TCR beta sequencing. Donor age, sex, ethnicity and CMV serostatus were compiled together with the repertoire data. A later genetic analysis used genome-wide SNP genotypes for about 65% of the roughly 670 donors, treating that subset as a discovery cohort. All discovery cohort repertoires had been generated using a single sequencing platform. HLA typing covered class I and class II loci at four-digit resolution. The number of donors typed differed by locus, with roughly 620-630 for A, B, C, DRB1 and DQB1, roughly 520 for DQA1, approximately 580 for DPA1, and some 440 for DPB1. A handful of DR-DQ haplotypes were treated as single units for association and clustering because of strong linkage in the cohort. On average, approximately 250,000 unique TCR beta nucleotide sequences were sequenced per donor among 398 genotyped donors of the cohort, with 15% to 20% of those sequences being non-productive. Study-wide findings and limitations: Only TCR beta chains were sequenced in this cohort, and the absence of alpha or paired-chain data limited detectable features. A cluster of highly shared sequence variants was judged likely to represent a technical artifact of the sequencing pipeline. A further reported finding was that TCR beta sequences accurately predicted the HLA-A and HLA-B alleles for most subjects in the first cohort. For the cohort, immune exposure information was limited to CMV serostatus. In a later genetic analysis, a missense DCLRE1C variant was associated with V-gene and J-gene trimming of TCR beta chains, and the association was replicated in an independent cohort. Because HLA typing was missing for some donors at each locus, association tests included only the typed subset. Around 16 rarely observed V segments, including chromosome 9 orphons, were excluded from the earlier analysis of about 610 of the donors because counts were too low. Linkage disequilibrium might explain the correlated functional status among segregating V segments, but an unknown experimental factor could not be excluded. In vitro tests confirmed that a few of the cytomegalovirus-associated TCR beta chains recognize cytomegalovirus antigens. The study gave a list of 150 to 200 TCR beta chains associated with cytomegalovirus. A later analysis associated about 17,000 TCR beta sequences with specific HLA alleles at a false discovery rate of 0.05. Assigning TCR associations to individual alleles was difficult when HLA alleles, especially DR and DQ, strongly co-occurred. According to the authors, the approach could potentially be generalized to other disease states and immunological phenotypes. Several of the top co-occurrence clusters appeared to be linked to parvovirus B19, influenza, CMV and Epstein-Barr virus, according to a later analysis. According to a later genetic analysis, donors in an Asian-associated ancestry cluster had fewer N-insertions in productive TCRs than the approximately 670-donor mean. An earlier analysis of several hundred of the donors showed that most TCR beta V segments appeared in productive rearrangements either about 90% or about 30% of the time, which broadly matched IMGT annotations. Compared with equally common non-associated chains, HLA-associated TCR beta chains in a later analysis were more clonally expanded and had lower generation probabilities. Roughly uniform sequencing depth across donors was assumed in presence/absence analyses, although this assumption may not hold. Cytomegalovirus status was reported to be diagnosed by the classifier with high specificity and sensitivity in both the original and validation cohorts. Most TCR sequences were seen in very few donors, while some public TCRs were found in many individuals. A later analysis found that TCR association rates varied across HLA loci, with DRB1 alleles showing the most associated TCRs and HLA-C alleles the fewest. In a later analysis, most CMV-associated TCR beta chains were found to appear HLA-restricted, with HLA associations seemingly driven largely by CMV exposure. Because the 87-base-pair reads could not distinguish some IMGT-functional V segments, including TRBV6-2 and TRBV6-3, those segments were excluded.

The cohort consisted of 666 healthy bone marrow donors. All cohort members were sampled while nominally healthy, although unrecorded immune exposures were likely present. The donor was CMV seronegative and belonged to the group of several hundred seronegative cohort members. A peripheral blood sample was collected from each donor, and TCR beta sequencing was performed on peripheral blood mononuclear cells. Genomic DNA was extracted from the blood cell samples with the Qiagen DNeasy Blood Extraction Kit. Receptor libraries were prepared by the immunoSEQ multiplex PCR assay. For the multiplex PCR, a mixture combining 60 forward primers for TCR Vbeta segments and 13 reverse primers for TCR Jbeta segments was used. The CDR3 region of rearranged TCR beta genes was amplified from genomic DNA by a multiplex PCR assay. On the Illumina HiSeq System, the amplified TCR beta libraries were sequenced as 87-base-pair reads. The paper's processing steps were these. A later analysis counted approximately 84 million unique TCR beta chains across the 550 to 700 repertoires, and around 12 million of these chains were shared by at least two donors. Raw reads were error-corrected and collapsed into unique sequences by a nearest-neighbor algorithm in which closely related sequences were merged to remove PCR and sequencing errors. V, D and J gene segments were assigned by aligning CDR3 sequences to IMGT reference sequences. For a sequence to be retained, at least a six-nucleotide match to both a V gene segment and a J gene segment was required. A rearrangement was called productive if the CDR3 had no stop codons and remained in frame with V and J, and every other rearrangement was called non-productive. Following IMGT convention, CDR3 was defined as the stretch from the second conserved V-encoded cysteine up to the conserved J-encoded phenylalanine. Sequences without an unambiguous match to a single V gene segment were excluded from the earlier analysis of about 640 of the donors. In an earlier analysis of roughly 500 of the donors, V segments were called functional above 56.7% productive rearrangements and were called segregating when the between-donor standard deviation exceeded 5%. A statistical classification framework was built for diagnosing cytomegalovirus status from the catalog of TCR beta chain sequences. In a later analysis, TCR nucleotide sequences were compared against IMGT/GENE-DB human TR gene sequences so that V and J genes could be assigned. In a later analysis, CDR3 sequences and most-parsimonious VDJ recombination scenarios were assigned using the TCRdist pipeline. In a later analysis, each TCR beta chain was defined by its CDR3 amino acid sequence together with its V-gene family, and reads lacking a unique V-gene family were excluded. As a way to deal with suspected cross-contamination and a sequencing artifact, a later analysis dropped 500 to 700 nucleotide sequences that were highly shared and had low generation probability. In a later analysis, a clonal expansion index for each public chain was calculated from normalized within-repertoire ranks of inferred template counts. A later analysis computed generation probabilities with a VDJ recombination model fitted to out-of-frame rearrangements, and checked the results against IGoR. In a later analysis, TCR-TCR, TCR-HLA and TCR-CMV co-occurrence was scored with hypergeometric tests, and a repertoire-size bias correction was applied to TCR pairs. To estimate false discovery rates, a later analysis permuted the HLA or CMV assignments 20 times. In a later analysis, co-occurring TCRs were grouped using DBSCAN, and TCRdist sequence similarity was added for clustering within HLA-allele-positive subsets. Co-occurrence clustering excluded repertoires with fewer than 30,000 or more than 120,000 public chains, plus five with anomalous nucleotide sharing. TCRdb carries this immuneACCESS record with in-frame sequences only. Its versions omit some clonotypes, under half of them owing to an unresolved V gene in the studies checked, with the rest unexplained. The D gene and trimming were derived from the DNA, and the V and J assignments and clone size from that table. In all, the sample holds around 150,000 clones, and less than 10% of those were seen once. The ten largest make up about 2% of the sample.

V was cut back by 1 base and J by 1 base, leaving a gap of 8 bases between them. Including cysteine and phenylalanine, the CDR3 has 14 amino acids. Only the CDR3 part of the read is kept: 42 bases, read in frame from the first base. Reading the germline V gene gives CDR1 SGHDT and CDR2 YYEEEE. As to this clone: Its antigen is currently not known. Base qualities are not provided; no much larger clone lies one nucleotide away.

The clonotype comes from a male donor in good health and CMV-seronegative. This chain is built from TRBV5-6 and TRBJ1-1, with no confident D gene call. Sequenced material: PBMCs. The nucleotide sequence reads TGTGCCAGCAGCTTGTCCTCCGGGAACACTGAAGCTTTCTTT. This sequence encodes CASSLSSGNTEAFF.